One sample yielded the 10 T cell receptor beta chains listed below, sequenced in a study of regulatory T cells in long-lasting Graves disease. To make TCR beta libraries, researchers used iRepertoire HTBI primers and Arm-PCR of CDR3 regions. TCRdb ran MiXCR on the multiplex PCR reads and lists one entry per CDR3 protein. The table includes fewer than 550,000 distinct CDR3 sequences, 20% to 25% detected once. Time point indicated: persistent/refractory GD, antithyroid drugs over 5 years with positive TRAb. PBMC RNA served as the TCR library source. The sample consisted of peripheral blood mononuclear cells (PBMCs), taken when the disease was refractory, from a patient treated with antithyroid drugs. These receptors were taken from a female donor with Graves disease.

The rearrangement joins TRBV11-2 to TRBJ2-5, with unresolved D. V dropped 6 bases and J dropped 4 bases, with 6 bases sitting between them. Germline V gene lookup returns CDR1 SGHAT and CDR2 FQNNGV. The CDR3 runs 11 residues. In DNA form, the CDR3 reads TGTGCCAGCAGGTTGCTAGAGACCCAGTACTTC. Amino acid sequence: CASRLLETQYF.

Many counts were recorded for this clonotype. V and J are TRBV30 and TRBJ1-2, with TRBD1 as a possible D gene (5 bases). The germline CDR1 and CDR2 sequences are GTSNPN and SVGIG (reference sequence). V lost 5 bases and J 0 bases, leaving 10 bases between the germline ends. CDR3 length: 13 residues. The CDR3 region is CAWGHSTNYGYTF. Written as DNA, the CDR3 is TGTGCCTGGGGACACTCAACTAACTATGGCTACACCTTC.

CDR3 DNA sequence: TGCAGTGCAAATACAGGGGGCGCGAACTATGGCTACACCTTC. Translating gives CSANTGGANYGYTF. This chain joins TRBV20-1 and TRBJ1-2, with TRBD1 matching 9 bases. V gave up 6 bases and J gave up 2 bases; unmatched junction bases: 7. The CDR3 contains 14 residues. Germline-derived CDR1 and CDR2 are DFQATT and SNEGSKA (reference sequence).

The chain employs TRBV27 and TRBJ1-2; D is unresolved. The CDR3 covers 14 residues. CDR1 MNHEY and CDR2 SMNVEV come from the germline V gene (reference sequence). Trimming removed 6 bases from V and 8 bases from J, with 19 bases in between. The CDR3 loop is CASSPQEGYAGYTF. Written as DNA, the CDR3 is TGTGCCAGCAGCCCCCAAGAAGGATATGCGGGCTACACCTTC.

This clonotype was observed at least ten times. The chain employs TRBV9 and TRBJ2-5, with 10 positions matching TRBD2. Germline CDR1 reads SGDLS; CDR2 reads YYNGEE. The V gene end was trimmed by 4 bases and the J gene end by 2 bases; junction bases not matched to a gene: 5. The CDR3 has 15 amino acids. CDR3: CASSQAGGRQETQYF. The CDR3 nucleotides are TGTGCCAGCAGCCAAGCGGGGGGGCGTCAAGAGACCCAGTACTTC.

Comment on this clonotype: This sequence is one base from a far larger clone and is likely a read error. This chain links TRBV6-2 or TRBV6-3 with TRBJ1-2; D gene uncertain. CDR3 length: 13 residues. The germline CDR1 and CDR2 sequences are MNHEY and SVGEGT. This CDR3 reads CASRDGVNYGCTF. The CDR3, as DNA: TGTGCCAGCAGAGACGGGGTTAACTATGGCTGCACCTTC.

This clonotype has a handful of counts. The rearrangement joins TRBV19 to TRBJ2-7, with D perhaps TRBD2 (5 bases). V was cut by 0 bases and J by 1 base, with 13 bases left in between. Germline V CDR1 and CDR2: LNHDA, SQIVND (reference sequence). The CDR3 extends over 16 amino acids. In DNA, the CDR3 is TGTGCCAGTAGTATAGAGGGTAGCGAACCGTCCTACGAGCAGTACTTC. It encodes CASSIEGSEPSYEQYF.

This sequence joins TRBV5-6 and TRBJ1-5; D is unclear. The V gene's germline CDR1 is SGHDT and CDR2 YYEEEE. The CDR3 covers 15 residues. Between the trimmed V and J ends, which lost 4 bases and 7 bases, there was a span of 18 bases. The CDR3, as DNA: TGTGCCAGCAGCCCGGGGATGGGAAAACGACAGCCCCAGCATTTT. This codes for CASSPGMGKRQPQHF.

This clonotype was seen repeatedly, ten times or more. The chain combines TRBV20-1 with TRBJ2-7, with D possibly TRBD2 on 5 matching bases. CDR1 and CDR2 from the germline V gene are DFQATT and SNEGSKA (reference sequence). The CDR3 spans 12 residues. V lost 3 bases, J lost 6 bases, and 12 bases lay in between. CDR3: CSASSTGFEQYF. The CDR3 nucleotides read TGCAGTGCTAGCAGTACGGGATTCGAGCAGTACTTC.

The chain links TRBV7-9 to TRBJ2-7; 7 bases map to TRBD2. CDR3 length equals 16 residues. V shed 4 bases, J shed 3 bases, and the junction held 12 bases outside the gene matches. Germline CDR1 SEHNR, CDR2 FQNEAQ (reference sequence). The CDR3 reads CASSSFPGGGSYEQYF. DNA for the CDR3: TGTGCCAGCAGCTCCTTCCCGGGTGGCGGGAGCTACGAGCAGTACTTC.